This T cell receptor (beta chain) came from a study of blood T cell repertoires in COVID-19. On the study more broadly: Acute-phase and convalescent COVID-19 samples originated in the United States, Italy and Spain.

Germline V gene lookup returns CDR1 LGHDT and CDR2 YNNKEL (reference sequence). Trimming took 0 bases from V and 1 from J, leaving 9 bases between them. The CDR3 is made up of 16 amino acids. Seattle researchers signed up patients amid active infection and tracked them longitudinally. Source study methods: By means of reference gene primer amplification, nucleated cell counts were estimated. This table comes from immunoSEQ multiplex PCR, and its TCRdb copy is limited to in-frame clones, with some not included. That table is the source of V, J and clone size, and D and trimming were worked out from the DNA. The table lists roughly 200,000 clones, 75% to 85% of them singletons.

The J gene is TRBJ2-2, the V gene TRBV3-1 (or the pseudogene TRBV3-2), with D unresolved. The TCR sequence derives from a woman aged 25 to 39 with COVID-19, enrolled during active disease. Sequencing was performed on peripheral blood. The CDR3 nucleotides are TGTGCCAGCAGCCAAGATCCGCAGATGAACACCGGGGAGCTGTTTTTT. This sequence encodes CASSQDPQMNTGELFF.